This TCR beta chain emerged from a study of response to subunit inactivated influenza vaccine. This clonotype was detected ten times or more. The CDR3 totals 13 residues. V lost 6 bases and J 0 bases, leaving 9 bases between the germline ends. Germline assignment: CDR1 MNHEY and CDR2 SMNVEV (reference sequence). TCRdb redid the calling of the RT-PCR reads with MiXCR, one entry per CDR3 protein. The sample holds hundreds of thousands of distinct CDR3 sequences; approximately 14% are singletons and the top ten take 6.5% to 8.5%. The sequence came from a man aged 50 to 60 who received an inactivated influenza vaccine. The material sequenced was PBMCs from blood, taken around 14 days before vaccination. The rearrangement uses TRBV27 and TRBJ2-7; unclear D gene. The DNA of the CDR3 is TGTGCCAGCAGACCTGACTTCTCCTACGAGCAGTACTTC. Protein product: CASRPDFSYEQYF.